The present entry profiles one T cell receptor (beta chain) with its context. This clone's antigen is unknown. No much larger clonotype is one base removed from it; base qualities were not supplied. CDR3 length: 13 amino acids, cysteine to phenylalanine. The DNA shown is the 39-base CDR3, in frame from base 1. CDR1 and CDR2, looked up from the germline V gene, are SGHTA and FQGNSA. V gives up 5 bases and J gives up 8 bases, and the segment between their germline ends measures 13 bases. This specimen belongs to a study of shared clonotypes between healthy human individuals (dated by TCRdb to 2018 to 2021). Describing the broader study: A couple of women and three men aged 18 to 49 years were included in the cohort. For each donor, CD4 naive and CD4 memory were each run on three plates, CD8 naive on two plates, and CD8 memory on one plate. Leukapheresis yielded between about 0.85 and 10 billion PBMCs per donor. To estimate repertoire size and how much clonotypes are shared between individuals, the study performed deep sequencing of blood TCR repertoires from a handful of healthy adults. To increase sequencing depth and limit assay-specific biases, different laboratories used diverse techniques to prepare libraries and sequence TCR repertoires. Results and caveats for the whole study, not just this receptor: The small number of donors limited the genetic and exposure-history diversity represented. Higher generation probabilities were observed for clonotypes shared by all four sorted-subset donors than for non-shared clonotypes. Based on pairwise subsampling, the degree of clonotype sharing among donors was expected to be affected by sequencing depth. Rarefaction of sorted-subset datasets indicated incomplete sequencing despite the large sequencing depth. Across four donors, approximately 5% of naive CD4, 3% to 4% of naive CD8, about 2.3% of memory CD4, and under 0.45% of memory CD8 clonotypes were shared. Sampling was restricted to blood, and TCR repertoires in tissues likely differ from the TCR repertoires found in blood. Larger estimated clonotype richness was generally found for naive subsets than for memory subsets.

The donors were healthy, HIV-negative adults who had no recently reported acute infections or vaccinations. Only Caucasian adults living in Nashville, Tennessee, USA were represented among the donors. CD4+ T cells were enriched by magnetic negative selection; naive cells were then positively selected on CD45RA, and the negative fraction formed the memory subset. After blood collection by leukapheresis, PBMCs were isolated using Ficoll-Histopaque density gradient centrifugation and then cryopreserved in the vapor phase of liquid nitrogen. Analytical flow cytometry was used to check the purity and quantity of every magnetically sorted T cell population. Genomic DNA was isolated from each sorted fraction and quantified by UV absorbance on a Nanodrop 2000c. Using the deep immunoSEQ assay, TCR CDR3 regions were amplified from genomic DNA by multiplex PCR. Extracted genomic DNA from each cell subset was distributed evenly across all wells of several immunoSEQ 96-well plates, and each plate was treated as a replicate. For sorted subsets, each replicate PCR was loaded with 200 ng genomic DNA, equivalent to 30,000 or so T cell genomes. The purified libraries were quantified using a Qubit 3.0 fluorometer, sized with a Bioanalyzer 2100, and then quantified again using the KAPA Library Quantification kit. A separate single-read 150-cycle Illumina NextSeq 550 flow cell was used to sequence each immunoSEQ 96-well plate. As for the original processing: Because the immunoSEQ output included only junctional sequences and no quality scores, the filtering could not be the same as the filtering used for full-length reads. Sequences were annotated with PyIR, a Python wrapper for IgBLAST v1.9, and V/J genes and CDR3 were assigned using IMGT germline references. Reads were removed for weak V/J assignments (E-value above 1e-6), missing CDR3, stop codons, out-of-frame junctions, or ambiguous translated residues. V3J clonotypes were defined as sequences sharing an identical inferred V gene, J gene, and CDR3 amino acid sequence. Percentage overlap between repertoires was calculated by dividing the number of shared unique clonotypes by the size of the smaller repertoire. Richness of each repertoire was evaluated using RTK rarefaction, the Chao1 estimator, and Recon v2.1 estimates of unobserved clonotypes. For all TCRbeta clonotypes obtained by the gDNA method from a handful of donors, generation probabilities were computed with OLGA. TCRdb obtained this table from immuneACCESS and retained in-frame rearrangements with V and J assigned. These tables miss some clones; where compared with another copy, unresolved V genes account for less than half of the shortfall, and the remainder is unexplained. V, J and clone size are those of that table, while D and trimming were read from the DNA. The table for this sample lists approximately 940,000 clones; more than 75% of them were counted only once. Approximately 1.5% of the sample is taken by the ten largest.

The chain is encoded by TRBV7-2 joined to TRBJ2-1; the D gene identity is not certain. The source material was memory CD4+ T cells sorted from blood. The cell subset or site label, as the study defines it: CD45RA-negative fraction. The TCR was taken from a man younger than 30 in good health. The nucleotide sequence is TGTGCCAGCAGCCCCCCAGCTAGATATGAGCAGTTCTTC. The resulting protein is CASSPPARYEQFF.